What follows is one TCR beta chain and its context. This clonotype was observed many times. There is no known antigen for this receptor. No base qualities exist here, and no much larger clone lies one base off it. These data are taken from a study of molecular identifiers for immune sequencing clone quantification (dated by TCRdb to the late 2010s). With regard to the full study: For a replicate experiment, RNA from around 20,000 or 99,000 naive CD8 T cells was divided into five aliquots, of which four were sequenced. CD8 T cells were used in a methods study to benchmark molecular-identifier clustering-based TCR repertoire sequencing (MIDCIRS) and TCR RNA copy counting.

General conclusions and limits of the study: Spiked-in Jurkat TCR RNA equivalent to a single cell was reported to be detectable even among over 800,000 naive CD8 T cells. The naive libraries included spiked-in Jurkat TCR RNA (roughly 11 copies' worth), and this RNA is not part of the donor repertoire. Highly expanded clone sizes could be underestimated because identical TCR molecules may share a barcode. Clones above 20 RNA copies held over 98% of molecules in CMV-specific effector cells but under 1% in naive cells. Modeling estimated approximately 3 recovered TCR RNA copies per cell, compared with about 10 by digital PCR, which implies approximately 30% capture efficiency. When barcode sub-clustering was not used, chimeric consensus sequences inflated TCR diversity, with chimeras reaching as high as 47%.

Naive CD8 T cell libraries were made from about 20,000 to 1,000,000 sorted cells using 10%, 30% or 50% of purified RNA. On a BD FACSAria II, naive CD8 T cells were FACS-sorted as CD8+CD4-CCR7+CD45RA+ and collected into RLT Plus buffer. Detection sensitivity was tested by spiking Jurkat RNA equal to fewer than twelve TCR copies' worth into samples containing roughly 19,000-1,100,000 naive CD8 T cells. CD8 T cells were enriched with RosetteSep CD8+ T Cell Enrichment Cocktail and Ficoll-Paque, followed by ACK red cell lysis. V is reduced by 5 bases and J by 2 bases, leaving a spacing of 15 bases between them. Measured from the cysteine to the phenylalanine, the CDR3 is 16 residues long. Of the read, only the CDR3 DNA is kept; its 48 bases are in frame from base 1. Looking up the germline V gene yields CDR1 MNHEY and CDR2 SVGEGT. Libraries came from PCR. TCRdb lists the instrument as NextSeq 500. Bulk TCR libraries were generated as previously described, with the TCR primers listed in Table S5 used. Purification of total RNA was performed with the Qiagen AllPrep DNA/RNA kit. Before analysis, reads from multiple sequencing runs of the same library were pooled. The original pipeline was this. Reads were retained only if their TCR constant sequence matched exactly, and those retained reads were trimmed to 150 nt and grouped according to their 12-nt molecular barcodes. Reads within each barcode group were sub-clustered using a 15% Levenshtein threshold, and quality-weighted consensus sequences were constructed for each RNA molecule. Non-functional sequences were discarded, and so were lower-count sequences lying one edit away from another sequence. Barcode sub-clusters with fewer than 20% of the maximum read count were removed, based on fitting two negative binomial distributions. In TCRdb, the public reads were trimmed at Q25 with fastp and aligned with MiXCR, with productive beta chains retained. Each record represents a unique CDR3 protein, reported with the most common genes and DNA among its rows. The V and J calls here are based on TCRdb, not the publication. The sample table lists around 470,000 distinct CDR3 sequences, about 25% of them with a count of one. The ten top clones hold just over 0.75% of the sample.

Material: naive CD8+ T cells from blood, with Jurkat cell RNA spiked in. In the paper's terms, the cell subset or site label means: FACS-sorted CD8+CD4-CCR7+CD45RA+ naive T cells. In this chain, TRBV6-2 or TRBV6-3 is recombined with TRBJ2-2; TRBD2 could be the D gene, as 5 bases match. The receptor was derived from a human donor in good health. Some libraries in this study had Jurkat cell RNA spiked in. The CDR3 reads CASSTSPSGNTGELFF. Here is the DNA: TGTGCCAGCAGTACCTCTCCTTCGGGAAACACCGGGGAGCTGTTTTTT.